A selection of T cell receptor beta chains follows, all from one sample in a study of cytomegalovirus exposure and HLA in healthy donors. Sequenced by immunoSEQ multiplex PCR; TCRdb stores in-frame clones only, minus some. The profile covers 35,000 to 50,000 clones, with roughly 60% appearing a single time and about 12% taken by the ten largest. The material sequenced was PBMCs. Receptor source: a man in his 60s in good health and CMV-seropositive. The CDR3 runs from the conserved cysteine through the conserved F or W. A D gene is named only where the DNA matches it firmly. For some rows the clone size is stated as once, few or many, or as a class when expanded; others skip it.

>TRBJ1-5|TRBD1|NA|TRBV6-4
CASSRFGLMGQSHQPQHF
TGTGCCAGCAGTCGGTTTGGCCTTATGGGACAGTCTCATCAGCCCCAGCATTTT
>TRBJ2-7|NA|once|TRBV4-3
CASSQDLPDFSYEQYF
TGCGCCAGCAGCCAAGATCTCCCAGATTTCTCCTACGAGCAGTACTTC
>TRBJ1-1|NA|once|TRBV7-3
CASRPWEYMNTEAFF
TGTGCCAGCAGACCTTGGGAGTATATGAACACTGAAGCTTTCTTT
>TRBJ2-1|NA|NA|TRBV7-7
CASSTTVYNEQFF
TGTGCTAGCAGCACGACAGTGTACAATGAGCAGTTCTTC
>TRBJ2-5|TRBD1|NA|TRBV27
CASRKGTGFQGETQYF
TGTGCCAGCAGGAAAGGGACAGGGTTTCAGGGGGAGACCCAGTACTTC
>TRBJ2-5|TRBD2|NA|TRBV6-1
CASSENPSGKETQYF
TGTGCCAGCAGTGAAAACCCTAGCGGGAAAGAGACCCAGTACTTC
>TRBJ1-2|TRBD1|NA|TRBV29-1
CSVESGGLGYTF
TGCAGCGTTGAGTCAGGGGGCCTTGGCTACACCTTC
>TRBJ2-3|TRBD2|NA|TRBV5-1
CASSLARGSSDTQYF
TGCGCCAGCAGCTTGGCCCGCGGGAGCTCGGATACGCAGTATTTT
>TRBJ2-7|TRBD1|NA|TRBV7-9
CASSLVGTGSYEQYF
TGTGCCAGCAGCTTAGTCGGGACAGGTTCCTACGAGCAGTACTTC
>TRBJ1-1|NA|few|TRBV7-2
CASSLRGEAFF
TGTGCCAGCAGCCTCAGGGGTGAAGCTTTCTTT
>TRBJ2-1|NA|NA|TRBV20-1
CRLGRREQFF
TGCAGACTCGGCCGGCGGGAGCAGTTCTTC
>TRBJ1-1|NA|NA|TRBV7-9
CASSLWQGFEAFF
TGTGCCAGCAGCTTATGGCAGGGCTTTGAAGCTTTCTTT
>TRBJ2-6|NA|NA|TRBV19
CASVRSDSPGSGANVLTF
TGTGCCAGTGTCAGATCGGACAGCCCAGGCTCTGGGGCCAACGTCCTGACTTTC
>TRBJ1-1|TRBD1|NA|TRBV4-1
CASRSGGASFMNTEAFF
TGCGCCAGCAGGTCAGGGGGCGCGAGCTTTATGAACACTGAAGCTTTCTTT
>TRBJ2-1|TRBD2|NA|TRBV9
CASSVRGSSYNEQFF
TGTGCCAGCAGCGTACGCGGGAGCTCCTACAATGAGCAGTTCTTC
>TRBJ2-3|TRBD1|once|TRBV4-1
CASSRQTGASTDTQYF
TGCGCCAGCAGCCGCCAGACAGGGGCTTCGACAGATACGCAGTATTTT
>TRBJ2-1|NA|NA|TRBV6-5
CASSLDSHSYNEQFF
TGTGCCAGCAGTTTGGACTCACACTCCTACAATGAGCAGTTCTTC
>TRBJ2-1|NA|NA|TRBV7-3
CASSLVARGEQFF
TGTGCCAGCAGCTTAGTAGCTCGTGGTGAGCAGTTCTTC
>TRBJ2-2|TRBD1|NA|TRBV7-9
CATKPRTGIIGELFF
TGTGCCACCAAACCCCGGACAGGGATTATCGGGGAGCTGTTTTTT
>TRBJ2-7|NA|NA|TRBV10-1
CASSRRVPFSYEQYF
TGCGCCAGCAGTAGGCGGGTCCCGTTCTCCTACGAGCAGTACTTC
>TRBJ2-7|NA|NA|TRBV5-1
CASWGPTGEQYF
TGCGCCAGCTGGGGGCCAACGGGGGAGCAGTACTTC
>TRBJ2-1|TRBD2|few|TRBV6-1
CASSDLGTSPYNEQFF
TGTGCCAGCAGTGACCTCGGGACTAGCCCCTACAATGAGCAGTTCTTC
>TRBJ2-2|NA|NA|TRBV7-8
CASSPNTGNPGELFF
TGTGCCAGCAGCCCAAACACAGGGAACCCCGGGGAGCTGTTTTTT
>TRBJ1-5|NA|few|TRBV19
CASSIDQGSGNQPQHF
TGTGCCAGTAGTATCGATCAGGGGAGTGGCAATCAGCCCCAGCATTTT
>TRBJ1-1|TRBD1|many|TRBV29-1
CSAWTGGTEAFF
TGCAGCGCTTGGACAGGGGGCACTGAAGCTTTCTTT
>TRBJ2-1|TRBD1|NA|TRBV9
CASSPGTGAYNEQFF
TGTGCCAGCAGCCCGGGGACAGGGGCCTACAATGAGCAGTTCTTC
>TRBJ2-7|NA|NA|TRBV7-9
CASSLGSASYEQYF
TGTGCCAGCAGCTTAGGCAGTGCCTCCTACGAGCAGTACTTC
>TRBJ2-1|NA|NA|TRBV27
CASSLRTAPQYNEQFF
TGTGCCAGCAGTCTAAGGACAGCCCCACAGTACAATGAGCAGTTCTTC
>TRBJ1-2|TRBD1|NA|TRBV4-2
CASSRRTGQVVNYGYTF
TGTGCCAGCAGTCGACGGACAGGACAAGTCGTTAACTATGGCTACACCTTC
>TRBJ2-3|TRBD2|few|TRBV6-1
CATRAAGGRDDTQYF
TGTGCCACCAGGGCGGCTGGCGGGAGGGACGATACGCAGTATTTT
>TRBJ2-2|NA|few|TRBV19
CASSISHGQQTGELFF
TGTGCCAGTAGTATAAGCCATGGACAACAAACCGGGGAGCTGTTTTTT
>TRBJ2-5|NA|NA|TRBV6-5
CASSSSDTSLVETQYF
TGTGCCAGCAGTTCCTCAGATACCAGTTTGGTGGAGACCCAGTACTTC
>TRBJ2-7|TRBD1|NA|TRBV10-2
CATSVDRGYEQYF
TGCGCCACCTCCGTGGACAGGGGCTACGAGCAGTACTTC
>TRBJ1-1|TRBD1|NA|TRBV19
CASSDRQGRVNTEAFF
TGTGCCAGTAGTGACCGACAGGGGCGCGTGAACACTGAAGCTTTCTTT
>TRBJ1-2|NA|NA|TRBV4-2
CASSQDLEGYTF
TGTGCCAGCAGCCAAGATCTTGAGGGCTACACCTTC
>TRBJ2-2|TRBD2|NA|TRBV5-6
CASSLETSGGTGELFF
TGTGCCAGCAGCTTGGAGACTAGCGGCGGCACTGGGGAGCTGTTTTTT
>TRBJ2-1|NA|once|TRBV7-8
CASSLGEGAGWYNEQFF
TGTGCCAGCAGCTTAGGCGAGGGGGCGGGATGGTACAATGAGCAGTTCTTC
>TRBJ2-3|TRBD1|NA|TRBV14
CASSQNPGQTSTDTQYF
TGTGCCAGCAGCCAGAACCCGGGACAGACTAGCACAGATACGCAGTATTTT
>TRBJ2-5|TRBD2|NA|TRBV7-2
CASSPRTSGRFGTQYF
TGTGCCAGCAGCCCCCGGACTAGCGGGAGGTTTGGGACCCAGTACTTC